This T cell receptor (beta chain) was recovered during a study of Graves' ophthalmopathy and Graves' hyperthyroidism. Study-wide points: Ophthalmopathy progression cases were predicted by the model with 70.59% sensitivity and roughly 72% specificity.

This clonotype was found many times. As yet, its antigen is unknown. A read error may be the cause here, since a much bigger clone is one base away. Trimming shortened V by 3 bases and J by 5 bases, and 16 bases separated the two germline ends. Germline assignment: CDR1 SGHRS and CDR2 YFSETQ. This CDR3 has 15 amino acids. Each diagnosis was determined on the basis of clinical symptoms, serum thyroxine, TRAb, thyroid ultrasound and orbital computed tomography. Beta-chain TCR CDR3 regions were amplified from RNA transcripts. After a first-round RT-PCR with HTBI primers, a second-round multiplex PCR was run. TCRdb reanalysed the multiplex PCR reads using MiXCR and keeps one entry per CDR3 protein. The sample records roughly 60,000 distinct CDR3 sequences, approximately 45% being singletons.

This sequence was found in an adult woman with Graves' ophthalmopathy. This chain joins TRBV5-1 and TRBJ2-3; D possibly corresponds to TRBD2 (5 bases). The sequencing input was peripheral blood. The CDR3 nucleotides read TGCGCCAGCAGCTCCCCCGGGGAACGGGGAGATACGCAGTATTTT. This sequence encodes CASSSPGERGDTQYF.